This T cell receptor (beta chain) was captured by sequencing in a study of blood T cell repertoires in COVID-19. As for the study in general: Sites in the United States, Italy and Spain provided acute and convalescent COVID-19 samples. Nucleic acid was either cDNA or gDNA, and it came from T cells, B-cell-depleted T cells, or PBMCs.

In the source study's methods: Quantification of nucleated cells was approximated via reference gene primer amplification. TCRdb's table, derived via immunoSEQ multiplex PCR, lists solely in-frame clones and lacks some. V and J calls and clone size come straight from that table; D and trimming were deduced from the DNA. The table includes 110,000 or so clones, around 89% detected once. The TCR was taken from a human donor with acute or convalescent COVID-19. The donor label of this sample is uncertain. Material: peripheral blood.

The CDR3 protein is CASSYVKGLMNTEAFF. The CDR3 DNA sequence: TGTGCCAGCAGTTACGTCAAGGGACTCATGAACACTGAAGCTTTCTTT. The chain combines TRBV6-5 with TRBJ1-1, with D perhaps matching TRBD1 (5 bases). Germline assignment: CDR1 MNHEY and CDR2 SVGAGI. The CDR3 is 16 residues long. Trimming pared 2 bases from V and 0 bases from J, leaving 13 bases between.